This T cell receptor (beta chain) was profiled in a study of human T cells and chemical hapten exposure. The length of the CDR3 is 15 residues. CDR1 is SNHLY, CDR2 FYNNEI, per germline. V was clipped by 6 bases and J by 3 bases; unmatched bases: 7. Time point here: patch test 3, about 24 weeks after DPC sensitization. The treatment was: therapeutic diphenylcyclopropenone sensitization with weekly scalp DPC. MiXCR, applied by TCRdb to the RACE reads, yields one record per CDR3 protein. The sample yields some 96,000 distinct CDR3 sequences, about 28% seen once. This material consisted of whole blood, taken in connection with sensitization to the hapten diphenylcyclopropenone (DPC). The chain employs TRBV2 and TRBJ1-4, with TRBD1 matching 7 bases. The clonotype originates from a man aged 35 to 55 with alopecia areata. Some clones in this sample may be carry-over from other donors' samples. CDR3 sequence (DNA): TGTGCCAGCAGAGTCTACAGGGGTTCTAATGAAAAACTGTTTTTT. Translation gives CASRVYRGSNEKLFF.